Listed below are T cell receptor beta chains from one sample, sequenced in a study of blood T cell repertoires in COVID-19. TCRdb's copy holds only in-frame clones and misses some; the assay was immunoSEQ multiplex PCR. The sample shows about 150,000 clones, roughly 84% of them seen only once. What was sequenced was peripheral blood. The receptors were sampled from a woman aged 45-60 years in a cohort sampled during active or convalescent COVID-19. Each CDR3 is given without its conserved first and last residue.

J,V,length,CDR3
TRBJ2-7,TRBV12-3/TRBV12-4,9,ASSLEVEQY
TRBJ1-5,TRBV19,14,ASSILAGPEGQPQH
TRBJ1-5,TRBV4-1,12,ASSQEADGQPQH
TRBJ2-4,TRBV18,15,ASSPPGGAIAKNIQY
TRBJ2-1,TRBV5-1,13,ASTASGLAGTRQF
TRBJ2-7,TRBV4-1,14,ASSQAPGQGFYEQY
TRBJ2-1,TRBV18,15,ASSPRDNYGPYNEQF
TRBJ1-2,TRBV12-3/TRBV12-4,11,ASRAGGDDGYT
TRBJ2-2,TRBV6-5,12,ASRMGGRGGELF
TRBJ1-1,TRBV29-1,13,SVEGGMGGDGEAF
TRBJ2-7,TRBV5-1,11,ASSLANWGDQA
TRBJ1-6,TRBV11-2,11,ASSSNTDSPLH
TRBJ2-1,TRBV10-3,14,AISVVSGGAFNEQF
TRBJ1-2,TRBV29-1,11,SVDRQGSYGYT
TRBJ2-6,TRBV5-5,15,ASSPRDRGLGANVLT
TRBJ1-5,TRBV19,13,ASSSRGSGNQPQH
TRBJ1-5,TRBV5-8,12,ASSLGTVFRPQH
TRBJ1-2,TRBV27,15,ASRSSFSQTGRHGYT
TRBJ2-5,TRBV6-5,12,ASSSHMTQETQY
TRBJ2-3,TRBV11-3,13,ASSRSGGGTDTQY
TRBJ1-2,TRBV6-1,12,ASSDTGEYDGYT
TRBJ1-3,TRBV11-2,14,ASRLPTAEAGNTIY
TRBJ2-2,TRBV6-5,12,ASRPTGYTGELF
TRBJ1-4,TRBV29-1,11,SVSTGGRGKLF
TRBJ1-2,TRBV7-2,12,ASSLDFYLYGYT
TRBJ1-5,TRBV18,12,ASSPGLLGQPQH
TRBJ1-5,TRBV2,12,ASKLRDSILSQH
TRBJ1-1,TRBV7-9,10,ASSLGGWTGS
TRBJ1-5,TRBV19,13,ASSIGRVSNQPQH
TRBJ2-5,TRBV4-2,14,ASSQQRGGGQETQY
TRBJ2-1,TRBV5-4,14,ASSTLAGGRSNEQF
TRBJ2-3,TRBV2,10,ASKLYTDTQY
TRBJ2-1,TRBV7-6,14,ASSVSPSGGAGEQF
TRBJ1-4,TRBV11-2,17,ASSLASPRQGTRNEKLF
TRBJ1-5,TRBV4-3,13,ASSSGTGSSPPQH
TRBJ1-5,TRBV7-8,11,ASSLQSNQPQH
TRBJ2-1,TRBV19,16,ASSISLAGGRSYNEQF
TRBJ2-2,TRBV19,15,ASSDFGRGGRTGELF
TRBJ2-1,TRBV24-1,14,ATSDRSGGRWNEQF
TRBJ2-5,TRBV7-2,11,ASSFQDQETQY
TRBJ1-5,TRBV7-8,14,ASSLATVNSNQPQH
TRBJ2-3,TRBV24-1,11,ATSWPGEDTQY
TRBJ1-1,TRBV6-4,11,ASSQYPNTEAF
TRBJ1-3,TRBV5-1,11,ASSESPADTIY
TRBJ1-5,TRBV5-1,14,ASSSGTGEGNQPQH
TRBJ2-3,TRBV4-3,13,ASQKSVASTDTQY
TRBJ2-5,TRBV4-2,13,ASSQAGGDQETQY
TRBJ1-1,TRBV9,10,ASSPGYAEAF
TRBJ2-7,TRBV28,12,ASSLEETDYEQY
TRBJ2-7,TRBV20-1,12,SASSGGGRDEQY
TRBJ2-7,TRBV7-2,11,ASSLARGYEQY
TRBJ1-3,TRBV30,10,AWLQGGNTIY
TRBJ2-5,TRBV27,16,ASRATGALSIVRETQY
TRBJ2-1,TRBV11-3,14,ASSLDSASLGHEQF
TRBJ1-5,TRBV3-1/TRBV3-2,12,ASSQEGGNQPQH
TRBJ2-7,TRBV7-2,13,ASSPQGALNYEQY
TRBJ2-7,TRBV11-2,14,ASSSDRGVDAYEQY